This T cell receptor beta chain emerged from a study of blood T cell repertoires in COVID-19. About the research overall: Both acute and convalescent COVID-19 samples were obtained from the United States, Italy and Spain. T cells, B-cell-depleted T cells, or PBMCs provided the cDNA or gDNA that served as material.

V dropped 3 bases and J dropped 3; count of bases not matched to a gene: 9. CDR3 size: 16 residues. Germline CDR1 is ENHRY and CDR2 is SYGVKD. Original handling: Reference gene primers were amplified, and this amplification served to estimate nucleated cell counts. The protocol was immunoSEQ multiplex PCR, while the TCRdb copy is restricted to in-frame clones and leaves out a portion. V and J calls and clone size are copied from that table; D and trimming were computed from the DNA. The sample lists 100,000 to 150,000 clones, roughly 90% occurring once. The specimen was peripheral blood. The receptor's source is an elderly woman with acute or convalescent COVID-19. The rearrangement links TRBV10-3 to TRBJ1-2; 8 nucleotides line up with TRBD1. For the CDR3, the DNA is TGTGCCATCAGTGAAGCCGGACAGGGACGTGACTATGGCTACACCTTC. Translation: CAISEAGQGRDYGYTF.